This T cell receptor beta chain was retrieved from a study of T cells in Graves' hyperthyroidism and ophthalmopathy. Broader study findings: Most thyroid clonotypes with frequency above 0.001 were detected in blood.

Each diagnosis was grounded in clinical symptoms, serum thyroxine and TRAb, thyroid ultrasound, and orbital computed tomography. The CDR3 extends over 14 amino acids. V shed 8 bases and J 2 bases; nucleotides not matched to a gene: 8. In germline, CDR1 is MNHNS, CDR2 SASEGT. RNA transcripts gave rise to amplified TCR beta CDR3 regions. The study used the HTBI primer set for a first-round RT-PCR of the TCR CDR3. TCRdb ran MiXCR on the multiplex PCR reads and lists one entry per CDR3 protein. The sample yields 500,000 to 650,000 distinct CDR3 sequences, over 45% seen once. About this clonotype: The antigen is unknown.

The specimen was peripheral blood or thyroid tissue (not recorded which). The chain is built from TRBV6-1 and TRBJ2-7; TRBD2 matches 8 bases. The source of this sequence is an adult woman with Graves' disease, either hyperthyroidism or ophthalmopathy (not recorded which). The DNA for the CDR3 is TGTGCCAGCGAGTGGCGGGAGGCCCCCTACGAGCAGTACTTC. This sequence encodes CASEWREAPYEQYF.